This entry describes one T cell receptor beta chain. Since a much larger clone is just one base distant, this may be a read error. The data derive from a study of T cells in Graves' hyperthyroidism and ophthalmopathy. Germline CDR1 SGHVS, CDR2 FQNEAQ. CDR3 size: 14 residues. It was RNA transcripts that yielded the amplified TCR beta CDR3 regions. RT-PCR in the first round (using the HTBI primer set) targeted the TCR CDR3. TCRdb used MiXCR to reprocess the multiplex PCR reads, holding one entry per CDR3 protein. The data show about 500,000 distinct CDR3 sequences, roughly 17% seen once. Sequencing used blood. This receptor was taken from a young woman with Graves' hyperthyroidism. V usage is TRBV7-8 and J usage is TRBJ1-1; D possibly corresponds to TRBD1 (5 bases). The CDR3 coding sequence is TGTGCCAGCAGCTTAGAATCAGGGAACACTGAAGCTTGCTTT. Its protein product is CASSLESGNTEACF.